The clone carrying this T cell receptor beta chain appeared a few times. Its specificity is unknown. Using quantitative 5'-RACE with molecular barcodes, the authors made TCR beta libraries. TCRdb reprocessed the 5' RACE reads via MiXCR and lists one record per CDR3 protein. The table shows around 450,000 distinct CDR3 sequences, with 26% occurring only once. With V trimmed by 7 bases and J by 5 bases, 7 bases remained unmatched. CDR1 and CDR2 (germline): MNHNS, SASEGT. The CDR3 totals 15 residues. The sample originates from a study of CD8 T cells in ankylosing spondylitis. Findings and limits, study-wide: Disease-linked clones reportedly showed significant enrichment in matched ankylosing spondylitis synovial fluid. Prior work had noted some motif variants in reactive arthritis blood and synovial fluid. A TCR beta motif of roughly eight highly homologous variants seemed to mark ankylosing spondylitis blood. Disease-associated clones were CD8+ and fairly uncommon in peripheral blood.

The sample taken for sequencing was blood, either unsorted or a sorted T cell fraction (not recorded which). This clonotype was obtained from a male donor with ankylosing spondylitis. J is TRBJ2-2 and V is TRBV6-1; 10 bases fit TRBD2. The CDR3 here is CASKSQAGGTGELFF. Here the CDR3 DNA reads TGTGCCAGCAAATCCCAAGCGGGAGGGACCGGGGAGCTGTTTTTT.